Sequencing of this T cell receptor (beta chain) was carried out in a study of STAT3 mutations in large granular lymphocyte leukemia. General study points: At least one immunodominant TCR beta clonotype appeared in every T-cell large granular lymphocyte leukemia patient.

This table comes from immunoSEQ multiplex PCR, and its TCRdb copy is limited to in-frame clones, with some not included. The sample has about 42,000 clones, about 81% seen once. A note on this clone: Its antigen is unidentified.

The receptor comes from a human donor with T large granular lymphocyte leukemia. Some clones in this sample may be carry-over from other donors' samples. The sequencing sample was made of PBMCs.

The CDR3 here is CAWSQNWDGYTF. In DNA, the CDR3 is TGTGCCTGGTCACAAAATTGGGATGGCTACACCTTC. This chain joins TRBV30 and TRBJ1-2; D is unclear. This CDR3 has 12 residues. From germline, CDR1 is GTSNPN and CDR2 SVGIG (reference sequence). The germline V and J ends were trimmed by 5 bases and 6 bases, with 13 bases remaining between them. The full variable domain, in which reference TRBV30 and TRBJ1-2 provide the parts outside the CDR3, is SQTIHQWPATLVQPVGSPLSLECTVEGTSNPNLYWYRQAAGRGLQLLFYSVGIGQISSEVPQNLSASRPQDRQFILSSKKLLLSDSGFYLCAWSQNWDGYTFGSGTRLTVV.